Listed below are T cell receptor beta chains from one sample, sequenced in a study of OX40 agonist ivuxolimab in advanced cancers. Sequencing was performed with immunoSEQ multiplex PCR; in TCRdb, only in-frame clones are kept and a portion is missing. The table has about 63,000 clones, around 90% seen once. Sequenced material: CD4+ or CD8+ T cells sorted from blood, taken in a trial of the OX40 agonist ivuxolimab. Every receptor here comes from an adult with an advanced solid tumor such as melanoma, head and neck, liver or kidney cancer. Both conserved end residues are part of each CDR3.

cdr3_aa j_call v_call
CASSLAGTRTDTQYF TRBJ2-3 TRBV5-1
CASSPQRGDREWYEQYF TRBJ2-7 TRBV5-1
CASSQETKREDHSYEQYF TRBJ2-7 TRBV14
CASSLVDKRRLFF TRBJ1-4 TRBV28
CASSKMGQGAWEQYF TRBJ2-7 TRBV19
CASSETGGIYGYTF TRBJ1-2 TRBV25-1
CASSLRTGRNYSNQPQHF TRBJ1-5 TRBV7-3
CASSLWGRADTQYF TRBJ2-3 TRBV27
CASSFRSNRGGELFF TRBJ2-2 TRBV11-2
CASSPYRETYNEQFF TRBJ2-1 TRBV5-5
CASSEVLAGGVAQYF TRBJ2-5 TRBV2
CASSPRGGYEQYF TRBJ2-7 TRBV7-2
CASSLLAGGPNTGELFF TRBJ2-2 TRBV11-2